One and the same sample provided the 29 T cell receptor beta chains below, sequenced in a study of blood T cell repertoires in COVID-19. Assay used: immunoSEQ multiplex PCR; TCRdb lists only in-frame clones, some missing. The sample includes hundreds of thousands of clones, roughly 86% seen only once; the top ten take around 0.9%. The source material was PBMCs or T cells enriched from blood (not recorded which). These receptors were obtained from a woman in her twenties or thirties who had recovered from COVID-19.

The V call is TRBV14, the J call TRBJ1-1, with D perhaps TRBD1 (5 bases). The CDR3 totals 13 residues. Germline CDR1 is SGHDN and CDR2 is FVKESK. V was shortened by 4 bases and J by 6 bases, with 12 bases between the two germline ends. The CDR3 loop is CASSPLQGAEAFF. CDR3 in DNA: TGTGCCAGCAGCCCCCTCCAAGGGGCTGAAGCTTTCTTT. The whole variable domain, filled in from reference TRBV14 and TRBJ1-1, reads EAGVTQFPSHSVIEKGQTVTLRCDPISGHDNLYWYRRVMGKEIKFLLHFVKESKQDESGMPNNRFLAERTGGTYSTLKVQPAELEDSGVYFCASSPLQGAEAFFGQGTRLTVV.

This clone occurred a few times. Other DNA sequences in the same sample also yield this CDR3. The chain carries TRBV27 and TRBJ2-5, with 8 bases identical to TRBD2. The CDR3 loop spans 14 amino acids. V gave up 3 bases and J gave up 4 bases; unmatched junction bases: 4. Germline V gene lookup returns CDR1 MNHEY and CDR2 SMNVEV (reference sequence). This CDR3 is CASSLRLAGETQYF. CDR3 coding DNA: TGTGCCAGCAGTTTGCGTCTAGCGGGAGAGACCCAGTACTTC.

The chain combines TRBV27 with TRBJ2-7; D perhaps matches TRBD2 (6 bases). This CDR3 is 14 amino acids long. Trimming cost V 6 bases and J 0 bases, with 12 bases left between them. Per the germline V gene, CDR1 is MNHEY and CDR2 is SMNVEV (reference sequence). CDR3: CASRRASASYEQYF. The CDR3 coding sequence is TGTGCCAGCAGGAGGGCTAGCGCCTCCTACGAGCAGTACTTC.

The V gene is TRBV18, the J gene TRBJ2-1; 11 nucleotides line up with TRBD2. The CDR3 extends over 15 amino acids. Germline V gene data show CDR1 as KGHSH and CDR2 as LQKENI. Trimming at V came to 6 bases and at J to 2 bases, leaving 3 bases not matched to a gene. The CDR3 bases are TGTGCCAGCTCCCAACTAGCGGGAGCCTACAATGAGCAGTTCTTC. Translated: CASSQLAGAYNEQFF.

On this clone itself: Different DNA sequences within this sample yield the same CDR3. The chain links TRBV7-9 to TRBJ1-3; D remains unclear. In germline, CDR1 is SEHNR, CDR2 FQNEAQ (reference sequence). This CDR3 region has 11 residues. The V gene lost 8 bases and the J gene lost 7 bases, with 9 bases spanning the gap. The CDR3 coding sequence is TGTGCCAGCGGACTGGGGAACACCATATATTTT. This encodes CASGLGNTIYF.

This clone was picked up a small number of times. DNA of the CDR3: TGTGCCAGCAGCCCCTGGACAGTTGGCTACACCTTC. As protein: CASSPWTVGYTF. V is TRBV12-3 or TRBV12-4 and J is TRBJ1-2, with D tentatively TRBD1 (6 bases). Trimming cost V 6 bases and J 7 bases, with 12 bases left between them. This CDR3 comprises 12 residues.

This rearrangement joins TRBV3-1 (or the pseudogene TRBV3-2) to TRBJ2-1, with D uncertain. The CDR3 runs to 11 residues. Germline-derived CDR1 and CDR2 are LGHDT and YNNKEL (reference sequence). Trimming left V 0 bases short and J 12 bases short, with 6 bases between. CDR3 in DNA: TGTGCCAGCAGCCAAGAGCGGTTGCAGTTCTTC. Translated, it gives CASSQERLQFF.

V gene TRBV9 combines with J gene TRBJ1-6, with 7 nucleotides matching TRBD1. CDR3 length: 17 residues. Germline-derived CDR1 and CDR2 are SGDLS and YYNGEE. V was pared by 0 bases and J by 6 bases, with 9 bases of the junction left unmatched. CDR3 in DNA: TGTGCCAGCAGCGTAGCGGCACAGGGACAGCCTAATTCACCCCTCCACTTT. Protein sequence: CASSVAAQGQPNSPLHF. Variable domain in full (rest from reference TRBV9 and TRBJ1-6): DSGVTQTPKHLITATGQRVTLRCSPRSGDLSVYWYQQSLDQGLQFLIQYYNGEERAKGNILERFSAQQFPDLHSELNLSSLELGDSALYFCASSVAAQGQPNSPLHFGNGTRLTVT.

The chain joins TRBV28 to TRBJ2-5; weak D call: TRBD2 (6 bases). The CDR3 spans 18 residues. CDR1 and CDR2 (germline): MDHEN, SYDVKM. V was shortened by 3 bases and J by 5 bases, with 25 bases between the two germline ends. In DNA, the CDR3 is TGTGCCAGCAGTTTCGCGTCCGGGGGAGGCCCGGCGGACGAGACCCAGTACTTC. Amino acid sequence: CASSFASGGGPADETQYF.

J is TRBJ2-3 and V is TRBV28, with 9 bases fitting TRBD2. The junction had 7 bases not matched to a gene; V was cut back by 4 bases and J by 2 bases. Germline values: CDR1 MDHEN, CDR2 SYDVKM. The CDR3 totals 16 residues. CDR3 nucleotides: TGTGCCAGCAGTTCCCCGGGACTAGCTTACACAGATACGCAGTATTTT. It codes for CASSSPGLAYTDTQYF.

The chain recombines TRBV19 with TRBJ2-2; TRBD1 matches at 7 bases. This CDR3 region has 17 residues. Trimming took 4 bases from V and 2 from J; bases not matched to a gene: 10. Germline CDR1 is LNHDA and CDR2 is SQIVND (reference sequence). The CDR3 DNA sequence: TGTGCCAGTAGTACTAGACTGGGACAGACTAACACCGGGGAGCTGTTTTTT. This sequence encodes CASSTRLGQTNTGELFF.

V usage is TRBV3-1 (or the pseudogene TRBV3-2) and J usage is TRBJ1-2; 8 nucleotides agree with TRBD1. J gave up 8 bases and V 4 bases, and 12 bases lay outside the gene matches. Per germline, CDR1 LGHDT and CDR2 YNNKEL (reference sequence). The CDR3 totals 15 residues. CDR3 DNA sequence: TGTGCCAGCAGCCGCCTAGGACAGGGTTGGGACGGCTACACCTTC. It yields the protein CASSRLGQGWDGYTF.

V gene TRBV4-3 combines with J gene TRBJ1-2; 11 bases map to TRBD1. V lost 4 bases and J lost 6; bases outside the gene matches: 7. CDR3 length equals 15 residues. Germline lookup yields CDR1 LGHNA and CDR2 YSLEER. The CDR3 DNA reads as TGCGCCAGCAGCCCCCGGGACAGGGGGTGGGATGGCTACACCTTC. This encodes CASSPRDRGWDGYTF.

This chain joins TRBV6-1 and TRBJ1-6, with TRBD1 matching over 8 bases. CDR1 is MNHNS and CDR2 is SASEGT in the germline V gene. J gave up 7 bases and V 4 bases, and 12 bases lay outside the gene matches. The CDR3 spans 17 residues. The CDR3 sequence is CASSVRQGIGVNSPLHF. The CDR3, as DNA: TGTGCCAGCAGTGTCAGACAGGGGATTGGGGTGAATTCACCCCTCCACTTT.

As to this clone: An end of the junction does not agree with germline; a read error may underlie this. The gene calls are TRBV9 and TRBJ2-3; D may be TRBD2 (6 bases). The germline gives CDR1 SGDLS, CDR2 YYNGEE. The CDR3 has 14 amino acids. The CDR3, as DNA: TGTGCCAGCAGCGGGATCGGGAGCACAGATACGCAGTTTTTT. This codes for CASSGIGSTDTQFF. The variable domain in full, with the rest retrieved from reference TRBV9 and TRBJ2-3, is DSGVTQTPKHLITATGQRVTLRCSPRSGDLSVYWYQQSLDQGLQFLIQYYNGEERAKGNILERFSAQQFPDLHSELNLSSLELGDSALYFCASSGIGSTDTQFFGPGTRLTVL.

This sequence joins TRBV5-4 and TRBJ1-2, with a possible D match to TRBD1 (5 bases). CDR1 is SGHNT and CDR2 is YYREEE in the germline V gene (reference sequence). The CDR3 spans 14 residues. V was cut by 3 bases and J by 5 bases, with 14 bases left in between. The CDR3 region has the DNA TGTGCCAGCAGCTCAAAGGACGGGGGATATGGCTACACCTTC. This encodes CASSSKDGGYGYTF.

The chain couples TRBV5-1 to TRBJ1-1; D may be TRBD1 (5 bases). CDR1 and CDR2 (germline): SGHRS, YFSETQ. The CDR3 runs 16 residues. V lost 0 bases to trimming and J lost 0 bases, with 12 bases between them. The CDR3 loop reads CASSLGQGLMNTEAFF. The CDR3 region has the DNA TGCGCCAGCAGCTTGGGGCAGGGATTGATGAACACTGAAGCTTTCTTT.

The chain is built from TRBV28 and TRBJ1-3, with D hard to call. The CDR3 loop spans 14 amino acids. V was cut by 3 bases and J by 0 bases, with 6 bases left in between. Germline V gene sequence: CDR1 MDHEN, CDR2 SYDVKM. CDR3 protein: CASSLRNSGNTIYF. The DNA for the CDR3 is TGTGCCAGCAGTTTGAGGAACTCTGGAAACACCATATATTTT.

J is TRBJ2-1 and V is TRBV19; 12 bases line up with TRBD2. The junction had 6 bases not matched to a gene; V was cut back by 8 bases and J by 7 bases. Germline V gene data show CDR1 as LNHDA and CDR2 as SQIVND (reference sequence). The CDR3 is 14 residues long. The CDR3 sequence is CASATSGRRNEQFF. The CDR3 nucleotides are TGTGCCAGTGCTACTAGCGGGAGGAGGAATGAGCAGTTCTTC.

The CDR3 DNA reads TGTGCCAGCAGCTTAGGACCGACTACCACAGGGGGTCCAGGTGGCTACACCTTC. As protein: CASSLGPTTTGGPGGYTF. The V gene is TRBV11-3, the J gene TRBJ1-2; 8 bases fit TRBD1. Germline trimming cut 1 base from V and 7 bases from J; bases unmatched to any gene: 17. The CDR3 spans 18 residues. In germline, CDR1 is SGHNT, CDR2 YENEEA.

The chain links TRBV9 to TRBJ1-5; D might be TRBD1 (5 bases). Trimming took off 6 bases at V and 6 bases at J, with 16 bases between the two ends. In germline, CDR1 is SGDLS, CDR2 YYNGEE. The CDR3 spans 14 residues. CDR3 nucleotide sequence: TGTGCCAGCAACGGGGGTCTCACGGGTCAGCCCCAGCATTTT. Protein: CASNGGLTGQPQHF.

The chain couples TRBV28 to TRBJ2-1; TRBD2 matches at 9 bases. This CDR3 is 18 amino acids long. In germline, CDR1 is MDHEN, CDR2 SYDVKM. J gave up 5 bases and V 0 bases, and 11 bases lay outside the gene matches. The CDR3 DNA reads TGTGCCAGCAGTTTATGGGGGGTAGCGGGAGAGGCTCACAATGAGCAGTTCTTC. It yields the protein CASSLWGVAGEAHNEQFF.

V gene TRBV20-1 combines with J gene TRBJ2-3; 10 nucleotides agree with TRBD2. From germline, CDR1 is DFQATT and CDR2 SNEGSKA (reference sequence). V lost 3 bases to trimming and J lost 4 bases; unmatched junction nucleotides: 7. The CDR3 loop spans 15 amino acids. CDR3 bases: TGCAGTGCTAGTTCGCTAGCGGGAGTGGCAGATACGCAGTATTTT. Its translation is CSASSLAGVADTQYF.

This clone was found once. The chain combines TRBV4-2 with TRBJ2-2; 8 positions match TRBD2. V was clipped by 3 bases and J by 1 base; unmatched bases: 4. The CDR3 totals 16 residues. Looked up from germline, CDR1 is LGHNA and CDR2 is YNFKEQ. CDR3 nucleotide sequence: TGTGCCAGCAGCCATGGGACTAGACTGAACACCGGGGAGCTGTTTTTT. Its protein is CASSHGTRLNTGELFF.

The chain is built from TRBV9 and TRBJ1-6; 7 bases align to TRBD1. The germline CDR1 and CDR2 sequences are SGDLS and YYNGEE. With V trimmed by 7 bases and J by 9 bases, 4 bases remained unmatched. This CDR3 region has 12 residues. DNA for the CDR3: TGTGCCAGCCAAGGGGACAGTTCACCCCTCCACTTT. As protein: CASQGDSSPLHF.

The chain combines TRBV19 with TRBJ1-6; no definite D call. This CDR3 is built from 16 residues. Germline values: CDR1 LNHDA, CDR2 SQIVND (reference sequence). V was clipped by 6 bases and J by 5 bases, with 17 bases between them. CDR3 loop: CASSPQASRDNSPLHF. CDR3 DNA sequence: TGTGCCAGTAGCCCCCAGGCCAGCCGAGATAATTCACCCCTCCACTTT.

A few counts support this clone. V is TRBV5-1 and J is TRBJ1-6, with D possibly TRBD1 on 6 matching bases. This CDR3 contains 16 residues. CDR1 is SGHRS and CDR2 is YFSETQ in the germline V gene. V lost 1 base, J lost 10 bases, and 18 bases lay in between. The CDR3: CASSLRRSGEGSPLHF. CDR3 bases: TGCGCCAGCAGCTTGAGGCGGTCAGGGGAGGGATCACCCCTCCACTTT. Drawing the rest from reference TRBV5-1 and TRBJ1-6, the complete variable domain is KAGVTQTPRYLIKTRGQQVTLSCSPISGHRSVSWYQQTPGQGLQFLFEYFSETQRNKGNFPGRFSGRQFSNSRSEMNVSTLELGDSALYLCASSLRRSGEGSPLHFGNGTRLTVT.

The rearrangement links TRBV28 to TRBJ2-5; D gene uncertain. The V end was cut by 4 bases, the J end by 4 bases, with 16 bases between. The length of the CDR3 is 15 residues. CDR1 MDHEN and CDR2 SYDVKM come from the germline V gene. The CDR3 loop reads CASSYSELTGETQYF. In DNA, the CDR3 is TGTGCCAGCAGTTACTCGGAACTTACGGGAGAGACCCAGTACTTC.

This chain uses TRBV6-6 with TRBJ1-5; TRBD1 aligns across 7 bases. Losses at the gene ends were 6 bases for V and 5 bases for J; bases not matched to a gene: 1. The CDR3 runs 12 residues. The germline V gene has CDR1 MNHNY and CDR2 SVGAGI (reference sequence). CDR3: CASRTGDQPQHF. In DNA, the CDR3 is TGTGCCAGCAGAACAGGGGATCAGCCCCAGCATTTT.